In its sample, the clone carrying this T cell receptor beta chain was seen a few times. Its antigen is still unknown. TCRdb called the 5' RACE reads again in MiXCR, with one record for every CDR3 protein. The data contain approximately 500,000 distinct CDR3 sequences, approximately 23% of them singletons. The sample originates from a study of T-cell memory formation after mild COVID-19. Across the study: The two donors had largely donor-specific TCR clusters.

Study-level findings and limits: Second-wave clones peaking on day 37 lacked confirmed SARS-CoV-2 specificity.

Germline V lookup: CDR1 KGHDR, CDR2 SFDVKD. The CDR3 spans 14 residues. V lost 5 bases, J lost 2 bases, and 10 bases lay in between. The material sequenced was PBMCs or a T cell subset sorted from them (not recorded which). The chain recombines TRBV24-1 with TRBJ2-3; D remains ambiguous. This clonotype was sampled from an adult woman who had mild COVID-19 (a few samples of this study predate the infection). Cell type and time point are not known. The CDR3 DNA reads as TGTGCCACCAGTGGATGGCAGGACACAGATACGCAGTATTTT. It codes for CATSGWQDTDTQYF.